The clone carrying this TCR beta chain was seen a single time. The antigen is not known. The length of the CDR3 is 14 residues. CDR1 WSHSY and CDR2 SAAADI come from the germline V gene. V was cut by 4 bases and J by 0 bases, with 9 bases left in between. Some clones are missing from TCRdb's copy, which holds only in-frame ones; the method was immunoSEQ multiplex PCR. Seen here are 45,000 to 65,000 clones, roughly 82% observed once, and the top ten hold approximately 2.8%. The time point denotes: week 5, during vaccination. The content of each vaccine dose was 300 ug of mutant IDH1 20-mer peptide, and topical imiquimod accompanied it. These data originate in a study of a mutant IDH1 vaccine in newly diagnosed glioma.

This receptor was identified in a young woman with glioma. Some clones in this sample may be carry-over from other donors' samples. The V and J genes are TRBV10-2 and TRBJ1-1; tentative D call: TRBD1 (5 bases). The sequencing used PBMCs, collected from a glioma patient whose treatment included an IDH1 peptide vaccine. CDR3 coding DNA: TGCGCCAGCAGTGTGGGGGGAATGAACACTGAAGCTTTCTTT. Its translation is CASSVGGMNTEAFF.